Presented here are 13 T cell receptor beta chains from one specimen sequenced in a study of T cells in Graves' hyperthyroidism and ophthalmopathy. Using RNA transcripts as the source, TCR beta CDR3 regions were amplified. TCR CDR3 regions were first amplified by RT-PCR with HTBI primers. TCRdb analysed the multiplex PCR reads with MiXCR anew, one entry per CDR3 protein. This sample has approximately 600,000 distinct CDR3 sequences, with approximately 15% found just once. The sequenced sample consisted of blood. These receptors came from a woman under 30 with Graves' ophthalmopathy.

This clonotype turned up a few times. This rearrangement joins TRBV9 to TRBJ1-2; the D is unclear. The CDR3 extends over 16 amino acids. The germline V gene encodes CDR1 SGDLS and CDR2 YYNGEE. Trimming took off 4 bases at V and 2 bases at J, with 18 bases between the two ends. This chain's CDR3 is CASSSRMGSRNYGYTF. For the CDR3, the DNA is TGTGCCAGCAGCTCCCGGATGGGGTCCCGGAACTATGGCTACACCTTC.

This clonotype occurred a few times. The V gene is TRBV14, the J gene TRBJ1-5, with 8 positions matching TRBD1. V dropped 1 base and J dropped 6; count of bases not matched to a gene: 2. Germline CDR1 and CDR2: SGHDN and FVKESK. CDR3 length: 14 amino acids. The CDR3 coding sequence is TGTGCCAGCAGCCAAGGGACAGGGCTTCAGCCCCAGCATTTT. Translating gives CASSQGTGLQPQHF.

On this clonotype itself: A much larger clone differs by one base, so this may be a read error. CDR3 nucleotide sequence: TGTGCCAGCGGCTCATCTCCTGGAGCTAGCACAGGTACGCAGTATTTT. Its protein is CASGSSPGASTGTQYF. V usage is TRBV7-2 and J usage is TRBJ2-3; D assignment may be TRBD1 or TRBD2 (5 bases each). CDR1 and CDR2 (germline): SGHTA, FQGNSA. This CDR3 spans 16 amino acids.

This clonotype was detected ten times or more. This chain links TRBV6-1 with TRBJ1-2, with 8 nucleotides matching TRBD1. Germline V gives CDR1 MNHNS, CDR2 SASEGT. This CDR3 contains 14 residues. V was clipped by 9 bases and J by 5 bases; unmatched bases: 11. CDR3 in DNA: TGTGCCAGTTGGACAGGGTGGTTATGGTATGGCTACACCTTC. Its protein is CASWTGWLWYGYTF.

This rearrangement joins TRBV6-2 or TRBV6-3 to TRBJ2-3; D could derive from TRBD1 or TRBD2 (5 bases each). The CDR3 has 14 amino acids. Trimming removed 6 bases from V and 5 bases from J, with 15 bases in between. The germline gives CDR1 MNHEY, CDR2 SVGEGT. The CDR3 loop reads CASRSGARQDTQYF. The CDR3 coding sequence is TGTGCCAGCAGATCCGGGGCTAGGCAAGATACGCAGTATTTT.

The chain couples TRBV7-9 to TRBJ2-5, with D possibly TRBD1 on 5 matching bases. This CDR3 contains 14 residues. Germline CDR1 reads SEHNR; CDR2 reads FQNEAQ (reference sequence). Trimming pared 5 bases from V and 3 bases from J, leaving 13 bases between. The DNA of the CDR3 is TGTGCCAGCAGCCTATACGCAGGGAAAGAGACCCAGTACTTC. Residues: CASSLYAGKETQYF. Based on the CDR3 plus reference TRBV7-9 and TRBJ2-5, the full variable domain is DTGVSQNPRHKITKRGQNVTFRCDPISEHNRLYWYRQTLGQGPEFLTYFQNEAQLEKSRLLSDRFSAERPKGSFSTLEIQRTEQGDSAMYLCASSLYAGKETQYFGPGTRLLVL.

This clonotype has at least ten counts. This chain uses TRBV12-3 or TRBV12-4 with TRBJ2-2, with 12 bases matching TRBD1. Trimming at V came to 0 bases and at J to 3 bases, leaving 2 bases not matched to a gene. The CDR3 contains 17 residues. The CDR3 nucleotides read TGTGCCAGCAGTTTAGCAGGGACAGGGGGCTACACCGGGGAGCTGTTTTTT. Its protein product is CASSLAGTGGYTGELFF.

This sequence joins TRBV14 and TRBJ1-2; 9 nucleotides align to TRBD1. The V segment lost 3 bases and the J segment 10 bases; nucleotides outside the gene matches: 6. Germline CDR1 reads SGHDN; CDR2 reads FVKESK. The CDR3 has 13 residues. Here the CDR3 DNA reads TGTGCCAGCAGCCATCGACAGGGGGATGACTACACCTTC. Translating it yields CASSHRQGDDYTF.

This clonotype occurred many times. The CDR3 region has the DNA TGTGCCAGCAGCCAAGATTCCGGGGGTAAGTTCTTC. Its translation is CASSQDSGGKFF. This chain uses TRBV3-1 with TRBJ2-1, with a weak D call TRBD2 (6 bases). The CDR3 spans 12 residues. From germline, CDR1 is LGHDT and CDR2 YNNKEL (reference sequence). Trimming stripped 0 bases from V and 14 bases from J, with 11 bases between.

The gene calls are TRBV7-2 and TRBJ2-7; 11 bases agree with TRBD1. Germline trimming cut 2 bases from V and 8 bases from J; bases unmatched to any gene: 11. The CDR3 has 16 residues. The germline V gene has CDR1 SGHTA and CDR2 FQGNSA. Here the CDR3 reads CASSLPRTGGPPKQYF. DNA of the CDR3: TGTGCCAGCAGCTTACCCAGGACAGGGGGCCCCCCGAAGCAGTACTTC.

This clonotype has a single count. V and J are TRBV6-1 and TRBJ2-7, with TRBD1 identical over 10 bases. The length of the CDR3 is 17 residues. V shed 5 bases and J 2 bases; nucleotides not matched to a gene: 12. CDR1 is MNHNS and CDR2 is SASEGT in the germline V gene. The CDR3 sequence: CASSPTGTGVGAYEQYF. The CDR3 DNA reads TGTGCCAGCAGTCCCACCGGGACAGGGGTCGGAGCCTACGAGCAGTACTTC.

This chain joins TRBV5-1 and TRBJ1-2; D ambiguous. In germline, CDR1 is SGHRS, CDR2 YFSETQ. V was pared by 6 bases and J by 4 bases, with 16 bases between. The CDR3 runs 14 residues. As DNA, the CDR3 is TGCGCCAGCACAAATGGGCCCCATGGCTATGGCTACACCTTC. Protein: CASTNGPHGYGYTF.

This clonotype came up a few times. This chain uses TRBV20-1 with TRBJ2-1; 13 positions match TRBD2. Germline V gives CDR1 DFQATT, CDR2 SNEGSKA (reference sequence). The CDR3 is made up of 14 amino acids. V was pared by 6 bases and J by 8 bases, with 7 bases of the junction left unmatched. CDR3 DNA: TGCAGTGCACTTGGACTAGCGGGAGAGGATGAGCAGTTCTTC. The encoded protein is CSALGLAGEDEQFF.